This T cell receptor beta chain comes out of a study of cytomegalovirus exposure and HLA in healthy donors. PCR was performed using 60 Vbeta and 13 Jbeta primers. The method was immunoSEQ multiplex PCR; TCRdb's version includes in-frame clones alone and lacks a portion of them. The data show under 200,000 clones, around 83% seen once. The V and J ends lost 7 bases and 0 bases respectively, with 16 bases between them. The CDR3 extends over 17 amino acids. Germline-derived CDR1 and CDR2 are MGHRA and YSYEKL. This clonotype was sampled from a man aged 50 to 60 in good health and CMV-seropositive. The chain couples TRBV4-1 to TRBJ2-6; possibly TRBD1 for D (6 bases). Sequenced input: PBMCs. CDR3 DNA: TGCGCCAGCACCCCAGAGGACAGCATCTCTGGGGCCAACGTCCTGACTTTC. This sequence encodes CASTPEDSISGANVLTF.